This T cell receptor (beta chain) stems from a study of vaccination and CD4 T cells after COVID-19. Study-wide context: Participants, all vaccine recipients, received two doses of either BNT162b2 or mRNA-1273.

Sequencing of DNA taken from cultured CD4+ T cells relied on the Oncomine TCR Beta short-read assay. Genomic DNA was isolated from cultured CD4+ T cells. From the PCR reads, TCRdb called clonotypes with MiXCR, one entry per CDR3 protein. The sample lists just under 20,000 distinct CDR3 sequences; around 46% were seen once. Concerning this clonotype itself: Its cognate antigen is unknown.

The treatment here: approximately nine-day PBMC culture with coronavirus spike peptide pools or control peptides (ViraFEST assay). ViraFEST used peptide pools to expand antigen-specific T cells and subsequently sequenced their TCRs. Positive tests by PCR, dated March to December 2020, predated US Alpha, Beta and Delta variants. The sample here was CD4+ T cells from blood, cultured in vitro, taken before SARS-CoV-2 vaccination. The receptor's source is a human donor who had recovered from COVID-19.

CDR3 DNA: TGTGCCAGCAGTTCAATCGACTATCTAAACACCGGGGAGCTGTTTTTT. It codes for CASSSIDYLNTGELFF. V gene TRBV28 combines with J gene TRBJ2-2; D may be TRBD2 (5 bases). The germline V gene has CDR1 MDHEN and CDR2 SYDVKM. V lost 4 bases and J lost 2, with 14 bases in between. This CDR3 is built from 16 residues.